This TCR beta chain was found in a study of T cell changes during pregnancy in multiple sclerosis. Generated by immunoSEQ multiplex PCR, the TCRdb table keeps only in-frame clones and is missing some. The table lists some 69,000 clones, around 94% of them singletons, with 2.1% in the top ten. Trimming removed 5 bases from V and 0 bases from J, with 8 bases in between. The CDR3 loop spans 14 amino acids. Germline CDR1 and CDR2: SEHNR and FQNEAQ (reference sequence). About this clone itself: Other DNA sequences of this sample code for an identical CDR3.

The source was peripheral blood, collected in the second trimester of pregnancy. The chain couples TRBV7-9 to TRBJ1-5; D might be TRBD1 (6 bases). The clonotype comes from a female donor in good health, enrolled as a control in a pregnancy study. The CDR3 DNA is TGTGCCAGCAGCCCGACAGGTAGCAATCAGCCCCAGCATTTT. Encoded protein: CASSPTGSNQPQHF.